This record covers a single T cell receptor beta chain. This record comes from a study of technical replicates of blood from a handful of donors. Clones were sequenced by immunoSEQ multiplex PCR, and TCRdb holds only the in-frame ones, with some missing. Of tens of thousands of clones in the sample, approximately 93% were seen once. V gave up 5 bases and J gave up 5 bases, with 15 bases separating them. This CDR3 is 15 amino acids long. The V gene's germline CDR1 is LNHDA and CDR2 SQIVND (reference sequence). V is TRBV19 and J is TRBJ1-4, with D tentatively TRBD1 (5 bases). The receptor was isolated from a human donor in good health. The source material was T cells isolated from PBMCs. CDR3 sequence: CASSATEGRNEKLFF. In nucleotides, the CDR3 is TGTGCCAGTAGTGCCACGGAGGGGCGGAATGAAAAACTGTTTTTT. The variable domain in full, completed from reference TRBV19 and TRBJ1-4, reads DGGITQSPKYLFRKEGQNVTLSCEQNLNHDAMYWYRQDPGQGLRLIYYSQIVNDFQKGDIAEGYSVSREKKESFPLTVTSAQKNPTAFYLCASSATEGRNEKLFFGSGTQLSVL.